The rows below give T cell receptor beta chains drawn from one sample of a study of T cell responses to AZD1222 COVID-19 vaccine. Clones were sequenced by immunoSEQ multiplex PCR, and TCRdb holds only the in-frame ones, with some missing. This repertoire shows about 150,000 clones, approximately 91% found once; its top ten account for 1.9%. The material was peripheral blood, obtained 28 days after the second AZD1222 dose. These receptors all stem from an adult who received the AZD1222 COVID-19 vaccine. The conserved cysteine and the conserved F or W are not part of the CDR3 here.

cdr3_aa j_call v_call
ASSHPAGTGELF TRBJ2-2 TRBV4-2
ASSPQGANGELF TRBJ2-2 TRBV18
ALEAFQETQY TRBJ2-5 TRBV30
ASSHAGMNTEAF TRBJ1-1 TRBV5-1
ASSAGQVTYNEQF TRBJ2-1 TRBV9
ASRRDRGLTEAF TRBJ1-1 TRBV11-2
SASTSRGSGANVLT TRBJ2-6 TRBV20-1
ASSQGTVSGNTIY TRBJ1-3 TRBV9
ASRLAGAGGYT TRBJ1-2 TRBV12-3/TRBV12-4
ASSEIAGSYGYT TRBJ1-2 TRBV2
ASRRPGQGNEQY TRBJ2-7 TRBV11-2
SAEGVNEQF TRBJ2-1 TRBV29-1
ASSLTGGHNTEAF TRBJ1-1 TRBV7-8
ASSRQGALRGEAF TRBJ1-1 TRBV2
ASSSQGPGNTIY TRBJ1-3 TRBV5-1
ASSFGHSGNTIY TRBJ1-3 TRBV11-2
ASSFWETGTQY TRBJ2-5 TRBV12-3/TRBV12-4
ASSADIMNTEAF TRBJ1-1 TRBV9
ASSESKRSFMNTEAF TRBJ1-1 TRBV10-1
ASSQRWQGNSSPLH TRBJ1-6 TRBV7-9
ASRFSGNTDTQY TRBJ2-3 TRBV27
ASSLETVYGYT TRBJ1-2 TRBV5-6
SAWVEDTQY TRBJ2-3 TRBV20-1
ASTDYDYSQF TRBJ2-1 TRBV19
SVGQGGYEQY TRBJ2-7 TRBV29-1
ASSLVDPGPQETQY TRBJ2-5 TRBV5-1
ASSLDPGSSGYT TRBJ1-2 TRBV27
ASSLVGLAGGGELF TRBJ2-2 TRBV7-2
ASSRDPGGSYEQY TRBJ2-7 TRBV5-8
ASSSDLGQANTEAF TRBJ1-1 TRBV5-1
ASSSMGGSSYGYT TRBJ1-2 TRBV5-5
AWASDRGTEAF TRBJ1-1 TRBV30
ASSYAGPGKPQH TRBJ1-5 TRBV6-5
ASSLRASNTEAF TRBJ1-1 TRBV5-1
ASSPLAYYNEQF TRBJ2-1 TRBV14
ASSLGLDYNEQF TRBJ2-1 TRBV5-1
ASKGGGVYSPLH TRBJ1-6 TRBV2
ASSQDLRIQETQY TRBJ2-5 TRBV4-1
AISENWDGTEAF TRBJ1-1 TRBV10-3
ASSQGGTSTGELF TRBJ2-2 TRBV3-1/TRBV3-2
ASSASGGPYEQY TRBJ2-7 TRBV5-1
ATSEGQNYGYT TRBJ1-2 TRBV24-1
ASRGQMNTEAF TRBJ1-1 TRBV5-1
ASSPTDGNQY TRBJ2-3 TRBV18
ASSHRTSGNSYNEQF TRBJ2-1 TRBV7-9
ASSSTSTDTQY TRBJ2-3 TRBV5-1
ASSLYREGTQY TRBJ2-5 TRBV7-3
SASRIGSNQPQH TRBJ1-5 TRBV20-1